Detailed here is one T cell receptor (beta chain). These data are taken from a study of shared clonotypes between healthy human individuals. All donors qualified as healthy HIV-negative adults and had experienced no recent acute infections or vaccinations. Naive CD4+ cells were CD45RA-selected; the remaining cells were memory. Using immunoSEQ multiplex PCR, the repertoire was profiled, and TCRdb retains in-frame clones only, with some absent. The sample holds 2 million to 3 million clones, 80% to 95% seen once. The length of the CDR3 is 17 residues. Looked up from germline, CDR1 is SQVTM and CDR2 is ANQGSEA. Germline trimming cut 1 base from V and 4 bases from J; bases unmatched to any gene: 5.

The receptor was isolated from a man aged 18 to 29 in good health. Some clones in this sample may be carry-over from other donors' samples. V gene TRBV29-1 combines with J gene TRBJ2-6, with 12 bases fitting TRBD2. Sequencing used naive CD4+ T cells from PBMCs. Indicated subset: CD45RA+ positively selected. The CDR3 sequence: CSVEASGRAAGANVLTF. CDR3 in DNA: TGCAGCGTTGAAGCTAGCGGGAGGGCCGCAGGGGCCAACGTCCTGACTTTC.